Below, 21 T cell receptor beta chains from the same sample are listed, as sequenced in a study of graft-versus-host responses after intestinal transplantation. Their antigens remain unidentified. Data came from immunoSEQ multiplex PCR; TCRdb stores just in-frame clones and leaves some out. The sample shows some 120,000 clones, more than 85% of them seen only once. Sequencing was performed on unstimulated CD8+ T cells sorted from spleen or lymph node cells, taken before transplant. The source is a human donor who was the organ donor for an intestinal transplant.

The rearrangement uses TRBV27 and TRBJ1-5, with D possibly being TRBD1 (6 bases). V shed 3 bases and J shed 7 bases, with 13 bases lying between them. The CDR3 spans 14 residues. Germline V CDR1 and CDR2: MNHEY, SMNVEV (reference sequence). CDR3 loop: CASSFTQGRQPQHF. CDR3 DNA: TGTGCCAGCAGTTTCACGCAGGGGAGGCAGCCCCAGCATTTT.

The CDR3 DNA reads as TGTGCCAGTACCCTCGGGACAGGGGGAGGCAATGAGCAGTTCTTC. Its protein product is CASTLGTGGGNEQFF. The chain combines TRBV19 with TRBJ2-1, with TRBD1 matching 11 bases. Germline CDR1 reads LNHDA; CDR2 reads SQIVND (reference sequence). The CDR3 sequence is 15 residues long. V trimming: 7 bases; J trimming: 6 bases; junction bases outside the gene matches: 8.

This chain joins TRBV27 and TRBJ2-1; TRBD2 agrees at 13 bases. This CDR3 contains 15 residues. V gave up 6 bases and J gave up 7 bases; unmatched junction bases: 6. Germline V gives CDR1 MNHEY, CDR2 SMNVEV (reference sequence). Here the CDR3 reads CASRGLAGSLNEQFF. CDR3 coding DNA: TGTGCCAGCAGGGGACTAGCGGGGAGTCTGAATGAGCAGTTCTTC.

The chain is built from TRBV6-5 and TRBJ2-1, with D perhaps matching TRBD2 (6 bases). V was cut by 2 bases and J by 4 bases, with 9 bases left in between. Germline lookup yields CDR1 MNHEY and CDR2 SVGAGI. CDR3 size: 14 residues. The CDR3 protein is CASSYRAGYNEQFF. CDR3 in DNA: TGTGCCAGCAGTTACCGCGCGGGGTACAATGAGCAGTTCTTC.

The chain has TRBV27 and TRBJ2-1, with no clear D. V lost 2 bases to trimming and J lost 0 bases, with 8 bases between them. The germline V gene has CDR1 MNHEY and CDR2 SMNVEV (reference sequence). CDR3 size: 15 residues. CDR3 residues: CASSLAASSYNEQFF. The CDR3 DNA reads as TGTGCCAGCAGTTTAGCGGCAAGCTCCTACAATGAGCAGTTCTTC.

The rearrangement uses TRBV7-9 and TRBJ2-1; D ambiguous. The germline gives CDR1 SEHNR, CDR2 FQNEAQ (reference sequence). The germline V and J ends were trimmed by 2 bases and 5 bases, with 13 bases remaining between them. CDR3 length: 15 residues. CDR3 residues: CASSLKGQVDNEQFF. In DNA, the CDR3 is TGTGCCAGCAGCTTAAAAGGGCAGGTGGACAATGAGCAGTTCTTC.

This clone was picked up one time. The chain combines TRBV11-3 with TRBJ2-2; 9 nucleotides match TRBD1. This CDR3 comprises 17 residues. Trimming at V came to 4 bases and at J to 4 bases, leaving 10 bases not matched to a gene. From germline, CDR1 is SGHNT and CDR2 YENEEA. The CDR3 is CASSSFSTGGSTGELFF. DNA of the CDR3: TGTGCCAGCAGCTCCTTCTCGACAGGGGGTAGCACCGGGGAGCTGTTTTTT. Full variable domain (remainder filled in from reference TRBV11-3 and TRBJ2-2): EAGVVQSPRYKIIEKKQPVAFWCNPISGHNTLYWYLQNLGQGPELLIRYENEEAVDDSQLPKDRFSAERLKGVDSTLKIQPAELGDSAVYLCASSSFSTGGSTGELFFGEGSRLTVL.

The chain carries TRBV6-6 and TRBJ1-4; no reliable D call. The ends were cut back, 5 bases at V and 3 bases at J, with 13 bases in the middle. The CDR3 is made up of 15 amino acids. Germline CDR1 reads MNHNY; CDR2 reads SVGAGI (reference sequence). The CDR3 DNA reads as TGTGCCAGCAGTCCCTACTCCCGGCCTAATGAAAAACTGTTTTTT. It codes for CASSPYSRPNEKLFF.

V and J are TRBV25-1 and TRBJ2-5; D uncertain. Germline values: CDR1 MGHDK, CDR2 SYGVNS. This CDR3 has 14 residues. V was cut by 0 bases and J by 3 bases, with 8 bases left in between. In DNA form, the CDR3 reads TGTGCCAGCAGTGAATATAACAGCGAAGAGACCCAGTACTTC. It is translated as CASSEYNSEETQYF.

V usage is TRBV9 and J usage is TRBJ2-3; D unresolved. The germline V gene has CDR1 SGDLS and CDR2 YYNGEE. V was clipped by 4 bases and J by 6 bases, with 9 bases between them. The CDR3 has 12 amino acids. CDR3 bases: TGTGCCAGCAGCCCTGGGTCGGATACGCAGTATTTT. Protein product: CASSPGSDTQYF.

The V gene is TRBV7-9, the J gene TRBJ2-3, with TRBD2 identical over 8 bases. Trimming at V came to 5 bases and at J to 2 bases, leaving 9 bases not matched to a gene. Germline CDR1 SEHNR, CDR2 FQNEAQ (reference sequence). This CDR3 is built from 16 residues. CDR3: CASSRRLAPYTDTQYF. CDR3 DNA: TGTGCCAGCAGCCGTAGACTAGCGCCCTACACAGATACGCAGTATTTT.

This chain connects TRBV9 to TRBJ1-2; 12 bases map to TRBD1. The CDR3 spans 17 residues. After removal of 5 bases from V and 5 bases from J, the junction contained 13 bases not matched to a gene. Germline CDR1 SGDLS, CDR2 YYNGEE. CDR3 DNA: TGTGCCAGCAGTGCGGGGACAGGGGGCCAATTAGGGTATGGCTACACCTTC. Its protein is CASSAGTGGQLGYGYTF.

In DNA, the CDR3 is TGTGCCAGCAGCCGATGGGCCCGGTTGGGACGATATGGCTACACCTTC. It encodes CASSRWARLGRYGYTF. This sequence joins TRBV7-2 and TRBJ1-2; TRBD1 is a possible D gene (5 bases). Germline V gives CDR1 SGHTA, CDR2 FQGNSA. There are 16 residues in the CDR3. Deletions cut 5 bases from V and 5 bases from J, with 21 bases between. Together with reference TRBV7-2 and TRBJ1-2, the CDR3 gives the full variable domain: GAGVSQSPSNKVTEKGKDVELRCDPISGHTALYWYRQSLGQGLEFLIYFQGNSAPDKSGLPSDRFSAERTGGSVSTLTIQRTQQEDSAVYLCASSRWARLGRYGYTFGSGTRLTVV.

The CDR3 DNA reads TGTGCCAGCAGCAACCAGGGGACGGTCGGGCAGTTCTTC. It encodes CASSNQGTVGQFF. The V gene is TRBV13, the J gene TRBJ2-1, with TRBD1 as a possible D gene (6 bases). CDR3 length: 13 residues. Germline-derived CDR1 and CDR2 are PRHDT and FYEKMQ (reference sequence). V gave up 5 bases and J gave up 12 bases, with 17 bases separating them.

This chain uses TRBV21-1 with TRBJ2-7; no check of the table's D call, TRBD1, against the DNA was made. TRBV21-1 is termed a pseudogene. This CDR3 has 14 amino acids. The CDR3 DNA reads as TGTGCCAGCACGGCAGGGGGTGACTCCTACGAGCAGTACTTC. This gives the protein CASTAGGDSYEQYF.

The chain is built from TRBV4-1 and TRBJ2-3; 8 nucleotides agree with TRBD2. CDR1 and CDR2 from the germline V gene are MGHRA and YSYEKL. Trimming at V came to 4 bases and at J to 3 bases, leaving 6 bases not matched to a gene. The CDR3 is 15 residues long. Written as DNA, the CDR3 is TGCGCCAGCAGCCTCGGGACTAGATCTACAGATACGCAGTATTTT. Residues: CASSLGTRSTDTQYF.

V usage is TRBV4-3 and J usage is TRBJ2-1; 7 positions agree with TRBD1. The germline CDR1 and CDR2 sequences are LGHNA and YSLEER. J lost 6 bases, V lost 0 bases, and 5 bases had no gene match. The CDR3 runs 15 residues. Here the CDR3 reads CASSQEIPGGNEQFF. In DNA, the CDR3 is TGCGCCAGCAGCCAAGAGATACCAGGGGGCAATGAGCAGTTCTTC.

A few counts support this clone. The rearrangement links TRBV9 to TRBJ2-1; 8 positions match TRBD2. This CDR3 is 14 amino acids long. Unmatched junction bases numbered 3, after V lost 0 bases and J lost 7 bases. The germline V gene has CDR1 SGDLS and CDR2 YYNGEE. The CDR3 DNA is TGTGCCAGCAGCGTAGTAGCTAGCGGGAATGAGCAGTTCTTC. It is translated as CASSVVASGNEQFF.

The chain recombines TRBV13 with TRBJ2-7; D is perhaps TRBD1 or TRBD2 (5 bases each). V was cut by 5 bases and J by 5 bases, with 16 bases left in between. The CDR3 sequence is 14 residues long. Germline V lookup: CDR1 PRHDT, CDR2 FYEKMQ (reference sequence). The CDR3 sequence: CASSRIGVGDEQYF. The CDR3 nucleotides read TGTGCCAGCAGCCGCATAGGGGTCGGGGACGAGCAGTACTTC.

V is TRBV27 and J is TRBJ2-7; the D is unclear. Germline V gene lookup returns CDR1 MNHEY and CDR2 SMNVEV (reference sequence). This CDR3 comprises 14 residues. V lost 10 bases and J lost 0, with 16 bases in between. The CDR3 bases are TGTGCCACTTCAATCAGAGGCCACTCCTACGAGCAGTACTTC. Protein product: CATSIRGHSYEQYF.

The chain links TRBV19 to TRBJ1-2; 9 nucleotides agree with TRBD1. This CDR3 has 16 amino acids. The J segment lost 7 bases and the V segment lost 3 bases, leaving 12 bases of the junction unmatched. Germline CDR1 LNHDA, CDR2 SQIVND (reference sequence). This CDR3 reads CASSIDAGTGYSGYTF. The CDR3 DNA reads as TGTGCCAGTAGTATCGATGCTGGGACAGGGTATTCTGGCTACACCTTC.